The 30 T cell receptor beta chains given below trace back to one sample, sequenced in a study of cytomegalovirus exposure and HLA in healthy donors. The PCR was carried out with 60 Vbeta primers and 13 Jbeta primers. The data were produced by immunoSEQ multiplex PCR, yet TCRdb's version contains in-frame clones alone and is incomplete. Among roughly 220,000 clones listed, 70% were seen once. Sequencing was done on a sample of PBMCs. These receptors were collected from a man between 40 and 49 years old in good health and CMV-seropositive.

J is TRBJ1-5 and V is TRBV25-1, with D tentatively TRBD1 (5 bases). This CDR3 contains 15 residues. V lost 2 bases, J lost 6 bases, and 14 bases lay in between. The germline gives CDR1 MGHDK, CDR2 SYGVNS. CDR3: CASSEPGMGGQPQHF. CDR3 bases: TGTGCCAGCAGTGAACCAGGGATGGGTGGTCAGCCCCAGCATTTT.

Remarks on this clone: Relative to the germline gene, one junction end is altered; a read error may explain this. The chain employs TRBV6-4 and TRBJ1-1; D not resolved. Germline loops: CDR1 MRHNA, CDR2 SNTAGT. The CDR3 contains 13 residues. The DNA of the CDR3 is TGTGCCAGCAGTTACTCCGTTAACACTGAAGCTTTCTTT. Protein product: CASSYSVNTEAFF.

This clone was counted between two and nine times. V gene TRBV6-4 combines with J gene TRBJ2-7; tentative D call: TRBD2 (7 bases). From germline, CDR1 is MRHNA and CDR2 SNTAGT. With 5 bases removed from V and 6 bases from J, the gap between germline ends came to 14 bases. CDR3 length: 13 amino acids. In DNA, the CDR3 is TGTGCCAGCAGTCATGGGGGGGCCAGCGAGCAGTACTTC. Its translation: CASSHGGASEQYF.

The chain carries TRBV28 and TRBJ1-4; 11 positions match TRBD1. The J segment lost 1 base and the V segment lost 6 bases, leaving 13 bases of the junction unmatched. The V gene's germline CDR1 is MDHEN and CDR2 SYDVKM. This CDR3 has 19 residues. CDR3 in DNA: TGTGCCAGCAGCTCCTTCCTTCAGGACAGGGGGCGAACTAATGAAAAACTGTTTTTT. Translated, it gives CASSSFLQDRGRTNEKLFF.

The V and J genes are TRBV11-1 and TRBJ2-3; 12 nucleotides match TRBD1. Germline CDR1 and CDR2: SGHAT and FQDESV (reference sequence). This CDR3 region has 14 residues. The trim removed 6 bases at V and 6 bases at J, leaving 4 bases unmatched. CDR3 amino acids: CASRQGQGADTQYF. In DNA form, the CDR3 reads TGTGCCAGCAGACAGGGACAGGGGGCGGATACGCAGTATTTT.

The rearrangement uses TRBV27 and TRBJ1-1, with D perhaps matching TRBD1 (5 bases). Germline V CDR1 and CDR2: MNHEY, SMNVEV (reference sequence). The CDR3 contains 16 residues. V lost 2 bases, J lost 1 base, and 14 bases lay in between. This CDR3 is CASSLRTRQTNTEAFF. CDR3 bases: TGTGCCAGCAGTTTACGTACGAGACAGACGAACACTGAAGCTTTCTTT.

The gene calls are TRBV13 and TRBJ2-7; 7 nucleotides match TRBD1. The CDR3 loop spans 13 amino acids. CDR1 and CDR2 (germline): PRHDT, FYEKMQ (reference sequence). V was clipped by 5 bases and J by 2 bases; unmatched bases: 3. The CDR3 DNA sequence: TGTGCCAGCAGCAAACAGGGGCCCTACGAGCAGTACTTC. Amino acids: CASSKQGPYEQYF.

In its sample, this clone was seen a few times. The rearrangement joins TRBV7-2 to TRBJ2-3; no firm D call. V was clipped by 4 bases and J by 1 base, with 12 bases between them. Germline V lookup: CDR1 SGHTA, CDR2 FQGNSA. The CDR3 consists of 15 residues. The CDR3 reads CASSSNRSRTDTQYF. The CDR3, as DNA: TGTGCCAGCAGCTCAAACCGGTCTCGCACAGATACGCAGTATTTT.

Only a few counts were recorded for this clone. The rearrangement uses TRBV7-9 and TRBJ1-1; 7 bases fit TRBD1. Germline CDR1 is SEHNR and CDR2 is FQNEAQ (reference sequence). The length of the CDR3 is 16 residues. Trimming cost V 5 bases and J 10 bases; bases outside gene matches: 19. CDR3 sequence reads: CASSTSGRGGPLTAFF. The CDR3 bases are TGTGCCAGCAGCACTAGCGGCAGGGGGGGCCCGCTAACAGCTTTCTTT.

The CDR3 DNA reads as TGTGCTAGTGGTTTGGTATCATGGGACAGGGGGTTTGTCCCCGGGGAGCTGTTTTTT. Translating it yields CASGLVSWDRGFVPGELFF. The V gene is TRBV12-5, the J gene TRBJ2-2, with 11 bases aligning to TRBD1. CDR3 length: 19 residues. V dropped 0 bases and J dropped 6; count of bases not matched to a gene: 12. The germline gives CDR1 LGHNT, CDR2 FRNRAP.

The V and J genes are TRBV5-5 and TRBJ1-1; D may be TRBD1 (6 bases). The CDR3 consists of 15 residues. Trimming removed 0 bases at V and 0 bases at J, with 9 bases between. The germline V gene encodes CDR1 SGHKS and CDR2 YYEKEE (reference sequence). Written as DNA, the CDR3 is TGTGCCAGCAGCTTGGTAGGACAGCTGAACACTGAAGCTTTCTTT. Translated: CASSLVGQLNTEAFF.

This rearrangement joins TRBV15 to TRBJ2-2; 9 nucleotides align to TRBD2. Losses at the gene ends were 0 bases for V and 7 bases for J; bases not matched to a gene: 6. Germline V gene sequence: CDR1 LNHNV, CDR2 YYDKDF (reference sequence). The CDR3 runs to 16 residues. The DNA for the CDR3 is TGTGCCACCAGCAGAGATCTTGCGGGGGGGCACGGGGAGCTGTTTTTT. It is translated as CATSRDLAGGHGELFF.

V gene TRBV11-2 combines with J gene TRBJ1-3, with a weak D call TRBD1 (5 bases). V was clipped by 5 bases and J by 1 base, with 9 bases between them. The CDR3 sequence is 14 residues long. CDR1 is SGHAT and CDR2 is FQNNGV in the germline V gene. In DNA, the CDR3 is TGTGCCAGCAGCCTCAGGGTGTCTGGAAACACCATATATTTT. Its protein is CASSLRVSGNTIYF.

This clone has more than one count but fewer than ten. The chain employs TRBV5-6 and TRBJ2-2, with a tentative D call TRBD1 (5 bases). Trimming removed 2 bases at V and 5 bases at J, with 10 bases between. CDR3 length: 14 residues. Germline CDR1 and CDR2: SGHDT and YYEEEE. CDR3 region: CASSLGAGTGELFF. The CDR3 DNA follows: TGTGCCAGCAGCTTAGGGGCCGGGACCGGGGAGCTGTTTTTT.

J is TRBJ2-3 and V is TRBV19; 11 bases map to TRBD2. Germline V lookup: CDR1 LNHDA, CDR2 SQIVND (reference sequence). Trimming at V came to 5 bases and at J to 1 base, leaving 5 bases not matched to a gene. The CDR3 extends over 16 amino acids. The CDR3: CASSLQTSGGTDTQYF. CDR3 sequence (DNA): TGTGCCAGTAGTCTCCAGACTAGCGGGGGCACAGATACGCAGTATTTT.

This rearrangement joins TRBV4-2 to TRBJ2-2, with D maybe TRBD2 (7 bases). This CDR3 is built from 17 residues. V was cut by 2 bases and J by 10 bases, with 23 bases left in between. CDR1 is LGHNA and CDR2 is YNFKEQ in the germline V gene. In nucleotides, the CDR3 is TGTGCCAGCAGCCAAAGGGGGGGTTACGGGGGGAACGAGGAGCTGTTTTTT. This translates into CASSQRGGYGGNEELFF.

The V gene is TRBV27, the J gene TRBJ2-7; 7 nucleotides match TRBD1. The CDR3 is 14 residues long. After removal of 4 bases from V and 5 bases from J, the junction contained 8 bases not matched to a gene. The V gene's germline CDR1 is MNHEY and CDR2 SMNVEV (reference sequence). As DNA, the CDR3 is TGTGCCAGCAGTTCGATAGACAGGGTGGACGAGCAGTACTTC. This codes for CASSSIDRVDEQYF.

The chain has TRBV18 and TRBJ1-1; maybe TRBD1 (6 bases). Germline V gene data show CDR1 as KGHSH and CDR2 as LQKENI. This CDR3 region has 13 residues. V gave up 3 bases and J gave up 3 bases, with 8 bases separating them. The CDR3 DNA reads as TGTGCCAGCTCACCTAAGGGGGACACTGAAGCTTTCTTT. Protein sequence: CASSPKGDTEAFF.

The chain employs TRBV19 and TRBJ1-2, with 8 bases matching TRBD1. The CDR3 covers 14 residues. V lost 3 bases to trimming and J lost 3 bases; unmatched junction nucleotides: 3. CDR1 LNHDA and CDR2 SQIVND come from the germline V gene (reference sequence). CDR3 bases: TGTGCCAGTAGTATCTCACAGGGGGACTATGGCTACACCTTC. It codes for CASSISQGDYGYTF. The variable domain in full, completed from reference TRBV19 and TRBJ1-2, reads DGGITQSPKYLFRKEGQNVTLSCEQNLNHDAMYWYRQDPGQGLRLIYYSQIVNDFQKGDIAEGYSVSREKKESFPLTVTSAQKNPTAFYLCASSISQGDYGYTFGSGTRLTVV.

The chain employs TRBV9 and TRBJ2-7; the match to TRBD1 covers 9 bases. The germline V gene has CDR1 SGDLS and CDR2 YYNGEE. V gave up 1 base and J gave up 6 bases; unmatched junction bases: 5. The CDR3 spans 14 residues. CDR3 bases: TGTGCCAGCAGCGTAACGGGACAGGGCGGCGAGCAGTACTTC. Residues: CASSVTGQGGEQYF.

This clone was found a few times. CDR3 loop: CASSEAAGQAGYGYTF. DNA of the CDR3: TGTGCCAGCAGTGAAGCGGCTGGACAGGCGGGCTATGGCTACACCTTC. V gene TRBV6-1 combines with J gene TRBJ1-2, with 7 bases matching TRBD1. The CDR3 is 16 residues long. V lost 0 bases and J lost 4; bases outside the gene matches: 8. Germline V CDR1 and CDR2: MNHNS, SASEGT.

The J gene is TRBJ1-3, the V gene TRBV29-1; no reliable D call. Germline V gene data show CDR1 as SQVTM and CDR2 as ANQGSEA. Trimming removed 4 bases at V and 1 base at J, with 8 bases between. This CDR3 is 13 amino acids long. The CDR3 DNA sequence: TGCAGCGTTGGCGGGCTGTCTGGAAACACCATATATTTT. Its translation: CSVGGLSGNTIYF.

The rearrangement uses TRBV23-1 and TRBJ1-5; unclear D gene. TRBV23-1 is recorded as an ORF, its role being uncertain. The CDR3 is made up of 14 amino acids. V lost 8 bases to trimming and J lost 2 bases, with 13 bases between them. This CDR3 is CASSRVQRNQPQHF. The CDR3 DNA reads TGCGCCAGCTCGAGGGTTCAGCGCAATCAGCCCCAGCATTTT.

CDR3: CASSHETSGDYEQYF. DNA for the CDR3: TGTGCCAGCAGCCACGAGACTAGCGGGGACTACGAGCAGTACTTC. This chain uses TRBV7-9 with TRBJ2-5; 11 bases match TRBD2. The end of the DNA aligns better with TRBJ2-7, so the J call may be wrong. Germline V CDR1 and CDR2: SEHNR, FQNEAQ (reference sequence). This CDR3 contains 15 residues.

The rearrangement joins TRBV6-5 to TRBJ1-2, with 9 bases lining up with TRBD1. The V gene end was trimmed by 6 bases and the J gene end by 2 bases; junction bases not matched to a gene: 7. The CDR3 contains 15 residues. Germline lookup yields CDR1 MNHEY and CDR2 SVGAGI. The CDR3 spells CASSRPGTGNYGYTF. The CDR3, as DNA: TGTGCCAGCAGCCGCCCTGGGACAGGGAACTATGGCTACACCTTC.

This clone was recorded only once. V and J are TRBV5-6 and TRBJ1-1; D uncertain. This CDR3 comprises 13 residues. The germline V gene has CDR1 SGHDT and CDR2 YYEEEE. V lost 4 bases, J lost 5 bases, and 12 bases lay in between. CDR3 sequence: CASSPVAGTEAFF. CDR3 in DNA: TGTGCCAGCAGCCCGGTGGCGGGTACTGAAGCTTTCTTT.

On this clone: At one end the junction does not follow the germline gene, possibly because of a read error. The genes are TRBV4-1 and TRBJ1-1; possible D gene TRBD1, 5 bases. The CDR3 contains 15 residues. Germline lookup yields CDR1 MGHRA and CDR2 YSYEKL. CDR3 DNA sequence: TGCGCCAGCAGCCGAGCTTCGACAGAGAACACTGAAGCTTCCTTT. This translates into CASSRASTENTEASF.

The genes are TRBV9 and TRBJ1-2; perhaps TRBD1 as D (6 bases). The ends were cut back, 8 bases at V and 7 bases at J, with 12 bases in the middle. The CDR3 sequence is 11 residues long. In germline, CDR1 is SGDLS, CDR2 YYNGEE. CDR3 residues: CASSKQGGYTF. The DNA for the CDR3 is TGTGCCAGTTCGAAACAGGGTGGCTACACCTTC.

The V gene is TRBV5-5, the J gene TRBJ2-5; 10 bases match TRBD2. Per the germline V gene, CDR1 is SGHKS and CDR2 is YYEKEE (reference sequence). There are 14 residues in the CDR3. The V and J ends lost 2 bases and 5 bases, in that order; junction bases with no gene match: 3. The CDR3 sequence is CASSLAGGTETQYF. CDR3 bases: TGTGCCAGCAGCTTAGCGGGGGGGACGGAGACCCAGTACTTC. The complete variable domain, with remaining parts taken from reference TRBV5-5 and TRBJ2-5, reads DAGVTQSPTHLIKTRGQQVTLRCSPISGHKSVSWYQQVLGQGPQFIFQYYEKEERGRGNFPDRFSARQFPNYSSELNVNALLLGDSALYLCASSLAGGTETQYFGPGTRLLVL.

The chain combines TRBV11-1 with TRBJ2-5; 7 bases are shared with TRBD1. Per germline, CDR1 SGHAT and CDR2 FQDESV (reference sequence). This CDR3 has 16 residues. V dropped 2 bases and J dropped 5; count of bases not matched to a gene: 11. The CDR3 reads CASSLPGTAYRETQYF. DNA of the CDR3: TGTGCCAGCAGCTTACCCGGGACAGCCTACAGGGAGACCCAGTACTTC. Variable domain in full (rest from reference TRBV11-1 and TRBJ2-5): EAEVAQSPRYKITEKSQAVAFWCDPISGHATLYWYRQILGQGPELLVQFQDESVVDDSQLPKDRFSAERLKGVDSTLKIQPAELGDSAMYLCASSLPGTAYRETQYFGPGTRLLVL.